These 4 T cell receptor beta chains were sequenced from one sample in a study of control samples from healthy donors and cancer patients. The repertoire was sequenced with immunoSEQ multiplex PCR; TCRdb's copy has only in-frame clones and lacks some. The data show 100,000 or so clones, more than 85% seen once. What was sequenced was blood. The source of these receptors is a woman in her twenties or thirties in good health.

The chain combines TRBV28 with TRBJ2-7; 9 nucleotides align to TRBD1. This CDR3 has 13 amino acids. Trimming cost V 6 bases and J 1 base; bases outside gene matches: 1. Germline CDR1 reads MDHEN; CDR2 reads SYDVKM. In DNA form, the CDR3 reads TGTGCCAGCAGGACAGGGGGGTCCTACGAGCAGTACTTC. Translating gives CASRTGGSYEQYF.

The genes are TRBV4-1 and TRBJ2-5, with TRBD2 as a possible D gene (5 bases). V was pared by 0 bases and J by 9 bases, with 17 bases between. Germline CDR1 and CDR2: MGHRA and YSYEKL. CDR3 length: 15 residues. The CDR3 sequence: CASSQDETGRMSQYF. CDR3 DNA sequence: TGCGCCAGCAGCCAAGATGAGACGGGAAGGATGTCCCAGTACTTC.

The chain employs TRBV5-4 and TRBJ2-4, with D possibly matching TRBD1 (5 bases). The V gene lost 0 bases and the J gene lost 0 bases, with 19 bases spanning the gap. Germline values: CDR1 SGHNT, CDR2 YYREEE (reference sequence). The CDR3 spans 19 residues. CDR3 nucleotide sequence: TGTGCCAGCAGCTTGGGTGGGCAGGGATGGGCCTTAGCCAAAAACATTCAGTACTTC. Protein: CASSLGGQGWALAKNIQYF.

This chain joins TRBV10-3 and TRBJ2-6; D possibly corresponds to TRBD2 (6 bases). Germline loops: CDR1 ENHRY, CDR2 SYGVKD. The CDR3 is 15 residues long. Between the trimmed V and J ends, which lost 6 bases and 0 bases, there was a span of 9 bases. Here the CDR3 DNA reads TGTGCCATCAGAGGAGGGAGCTCTGGGGCCAACGTCCTGACTTTC. Translated, it gives CAIRGGSSGANVLTF.